These 25 T cell receptor beta chains share one sample of origin, sequenced in a study of OX40 agonist ivuxolimab in advanced cancers. The library came from the immunoSEQ multiplex PCR assay. In its TCRdb copy, this immuneACCESS table keeps in-frame sequences only and misses some clones. Where compared with another copy, unresolved V genes explain less than half of these, and the others have no known cause. This sample holds about 26,000 clones; roughly 77% were observed only once. The ten top clones hold around 31% of the sample. The source was CD4+ or CD8+ T cells sorted from blood, collected in a trial of the OX40 agonist ivuxolimab. Source of these receptors: an adult with an advanced solid tumor such as melanoma, head and neck, liver or kidney cancer.

V usage is TRBV2 and J usage is TRBJ1-6; TRBD1 aligns across 7 bases. Per germline, CDR1 SNHLY and CDR2 FYNNEI. V was pared by 7 bases and J by 8 bases, with 20 bases of the junction left unmatched. CDR3 length: 18 amino acids. The CDR3 DNA reads as TGTGCCAGCACTGGACCCCGCCAAGACAGGGTATTTGATTCACCCCTCCACTTT. This sequence encodes CASTGPRQDRVFDSPLHF.

This clone was picked up a small number of times. V is TRBV6-5 and J is TRBJ2-7, with 12 nucleotides matching TRBD2. There are 15 residues in the CDR3. The germline gives CDR1 MNHEY, CDR2 SVGAGI. V gave up 2 bases and J gave up 4 bases; unmatched junction bases: 3. CDR3 amino acids: CASSYHLAGGYEQYF. The CDR3 nucleotides read TGTGCCAGCAGTTACCACCTAGCGGGAGGGTACGAGCAGTACTTC.

As DNA, the CDR3 is TGTGCCAGCAGCCCGGTGGACAGGGGGCTAGCCTACGAGCAGTACTTC. It is translated as CASSPVDRGLAYEQYF. V usage is TRBV9 and J usage is TRBJ2-7; TRBD1 matches 11 bases. This CDR3 contains 16 residues. Germline V CDR1 and CDR2: SGDLS, YYNGEE. J lost 2 bases, V lost 4 bases, and 8 bases had no gene match.

The genes are TRBV2 and TRBJ1-3; no firm D call. CDR1 is SNHLY and CDR2 is FYNNEI in the germline V gene. Between the trimmed V and J ends, which lost 10 bases and 0 bases, there was a span of 10 bases. The CDR3 runs 13 residues. This chain's CDR3 is CATSGDSGNTIYF. The CDR3 bases are TGTGCCACCTCCGGGGACTCTGGAAACACCATATATTTT.

V usage is TRBV7-6 and J usage is TRBJ2-3; 14 nucleotides line up with TRBD2. This CDR3 region has 18 residues. J gave up 11 bases and V 0 bases, and 13 bases lay outside the gene matches. Germline V gene data show CDR1 as SGHVS and CDR2 as FNYEAQ. In DNA form, the CDR3 reads TGTGCCAGCAGCTTAGCGGGACTAGCGGGAGATCCCCTTAGGGGGCAGTATTTT. Translation gives CASSLAGLAGDPLRGQYF. The full variable domain, in which reference TRBV7-6 and TRBJ2-3 provide the parts outside the CDR3, is GAGVSQSPRYKVTKRGQDVALRCDPISGHVSLYWYRQALGQGPEFLTYFNYEAQQDKSGLPNDRFSAERPEGSISTLTIQRTEQRDSAMYRCASSLAGLAGDPLRGQYFGPGTRLTVL.

This clone was detected once. The genes are TRBV21-1 and TRBJ2-4; TRBD2 is the table's D call and was not checked against the DNA. TRBV21-1 is a documented pseudogene. This CDR3 comprises 21 residues. The chain's CDR3 is CASSKGLLLAGEPLAKNIQYF. The DNA for the CDR3 is TGTGCCAGCAGCAAAGGCCTCCTACTAGCGGGGGAACCTCTAGCCAAAAACATTCAGTACTTC.

This chain uses TRBV5-6 with TRBJ2-7, with D unclear. Trimming left V 4 bases short and J 0 bases short, with 8 bases between. Germline CDR1 reads SGHDT; CDR2 reads YYEEEE. The CDR3 runs 13 residues. Here the CDR3 DNA reads TGTGCCAGCAGCCTCAGTTCCTCCTACGAGCAGTACTTC. Translated, it gives CASSLSSSYEQYF.

V gene TRBV7-9 combines with J gene TRBJ2-3, with a tentative D call TRBD2 (7 bases). Trimming stripped 3 bases from V and 9 bases from J, with 10 bases between. There are 12 residues in the CDR3. Germline CDR1 SEHNR, CDR2 FQNEAQ (reference sequence). The CDR3 here is CASSFGGGTQYF. CDR3 in DNA: TGTGCCAGCAGCTTCGGCGGGGGCACGCAGTATTTT.

V usage is TRBV2 and J usage is TRBJ2-6; D gene unclear. This CDR3 is built from 15 residues. Per germline, CDR1 SNHLY and CDR2 FYNNEI. V gave up 7 bases and J gave up 0 bases, with 10 bases separating them. The CDR3 nucleotides read TGTGCCAGCATCAGGCAGCCCTCTGGGGCCAACGTCCTGACTTTC. Amino acid sequence: CASIRQPSGANVLTF.

This clone was detected only a few times. The chain couples TRBV9 to TRBJ2-1, with D tentatively TRBD1 (7 bases). CDR1 is SGDLS and CDR2 is YYNGEE in the germline V gene. The CDR3 totals 14 residues. Trimming pared 2 bases from V and 7 bases from J, leaving 13 bases between. The CDR3 sequence: CASSVQGGWNEQFF. CDR3 DNA sequence: TGTGCCAGCAGCGTGCAGGGGGGTTGGAATGAGCAGTTCTTC.

The gene calls are TRBV9 and TRBJ1-3, with D unresolved. The CDR3 contains 14 residues. Germline values: CDR1 SGDLS, CDR2 YYNGEE. V gave up 3 bases and J gave up 8 bases, with 15 bases separating them. CDR3 in amino acids: CASSAMDGQYTIYF. DNA of the CDR3: TGTGCCAGCAGCGCGATGGACGGCCAGTACACCATATATTTT.

The chain links TRBV5-1 to TRBJ2-2, with 7 nucleotides matching TRBD1. V was clipped by 2 bases and J by 8 bases; unmatched bases: 6. The CDR3 spans 14 residues. Germline lookup yields CDR1 SGHRS and CDR2 YFSETQ. CDR3: CASSFRQGMGELFF. The CDR3 DNA is TGCGCCAGCAGCTTCAGACAGGGAATGGGGGAGCTGTTTTTT.

This clone was observed a handful of times. J is TRBJ2-7 and V is TRBV2; D is unresolved. This CDR3 has 13 residues. The V gene lost 3 bases and the J gene lost 3 bases, with 9 bases spanning the gap. Germline V gives CDR1 SNHLY, CDR2 FYNNEI. CDR3: CASSEGSRYEQYF. The CDR3 coding sequence is TGTGCCAGCAGTGAGGGCAGCCGCTACGAGCAGTACTTC.

V and J are TRBV6-5 and TRBJ1-2; D call uncertain. V lost 0 bases, J lost 8 bases, and 19 bases lay in between. CDR3 size: 16 residues. Germline CDR1 and CDR2: MNHEY and SVGAGI. The CDR3 DNA reads TGTGCCAGCAGTTACTCGGAAAGGGCCCCTACCAAAGGCTACACCTTC. Amino acid sequence: CASSYSERAPTKGYTF.

In its sample, this clone was seen once. The gene calls are TRBV29-1 and TRBJ2-5, with 8 positions matching TRBD1. The CDR3 is 17 amino acids. With 3 bases clipped from V and 5 bases from J, the junction kept 17 bases outside the gene matches. Germline V gene sequence: CDR1 SQVTM, CDR2 ANQGSEA. The CDR3 reads CSVEQGAGQWLSETQYF. The CDR3 region has the DNA TGCAGCGTTGAGCAGGGGGCAGGACAGTGGTTATCGGAGACCCAGTACTTC.

CDR3 sequence (DNA): TGTGCCTGGAGTGTTTGGGAGGGAGAGACCCAGTACTTC. Translating gives CAWSVWEGETQYF. The V call is TRBV30, the J call TRBJ2-5, with 7 bases identical to TRBD2. V gave up 0 bases and J gave up 4 bases; unmatched junction bases: 2. Germline-derived CDR1 and CDR2 are GTSNPN and SVGIG (reference sequence). This CDR3 contains 13 residues. Complete variable domain (other parts from reference TRBV30 and TRBJ2-5): SQTIHQWPATLVQPVGSPLSLECTVEGTSNPNLYWYRQAAGRGLQLLFYSVGIGQISSEVPQNLSASRPQDRQFILSSKKLLLSDSGFYLCAWSVWEGETQYFGPGTRLLVL.

The count of this clone is one. The rearrangement links TRBV11-2 to TRBJ1-6; no reliable D call. Trimming pared 0 bases from V and 0 bases from J, leaving 12 bases between. The CDR3 covers 18 residues. CDR1 SGHAT and CDR2 FQNNGV come from the germline V gene. In nucleotides, the CDR3 is TGTGCCAGCAGCTTAGATTTTCGGGCGAGCTCCTATAATTCACCCCTCCACTTT. Amino acids: CASSLDFRASSYNSPLHF.

This clone was seen only a few times. The chain combines TRBV2 with TRBJ1-4, with D possibly matching TRBD1 (5 bases). The germline gives CDR1 SNHLY, CDR2 FYNNEI. The CDR3 spans 14 residues. V dropped 2 bases and J dropped 4 bases, with 8 bases sitting between them. The CDR3 protein is CASSEWGRNEKLFF. The CDR3 nucleotides are TGTGCCAGCAGTGAATGGGGCCGTAATGAAAAACTGTTTTTT.

The V and J genes are TRBV6-5 and TRBJ2-5; 8 bases are shared with TRBD2. V shed 6 bases and J 5 bases; nucleotides not matched to a gene: 5. This CDR3 has 13 amino acids. Germline lookup yields CDR1 MNHEY and CDR2 SVGAGI. The CDR3 region is CASRPTSVETQYF. CDR3 nucleotide sequence: TGTGCCAGCAGGCCGACTAGCGTTGAGACCCAGTACTTC.

This chain uses TRBV10-3 with TRBJ1-1, with no clear D. The V gene's germline CDR1 is ENHRY and CDR2 SYGVKD. The CDR3 sequence is 11 residues long. V lost 7 bases and J lost 11, with 14 bases in between. The CDR3, as DNA: TGTGCCATCAACGAAGGGCCTCGGGCTTTCTTT. This translates into CAINEGPRAFF.

This sequence joins TRBV9 and TRBJ1-5; D may be TRBD1 (5 bases). The CDR3 is made up of 13 amino acids. The germline V and J ends were trimmed by 4 bases and 3 bases, with 8 bases remaining between them. The V gene's germline CDR1 is SGDLS and CDR2 YYNGEE. The CDR3 protein is CASSRGDNQPQHF. The CDR3 DNA reads TGTGCCAGCAGCAGGGGCGACAATCAGCCCCAGCATTTT. Full variable domain (remainder filled in from reference TRBV9 and TRBJ1-5): DSGVTQTPKHLITATGQRVTLRCSPRSGDLSVYWYQQSLDQGLQFLIQYYNGEERAKGNILERFSAQQFPDLHSELNLSSLELGDSALYFCASSRGDNQPQHFGDGTRLSIL.

The CDR3 sequence is CASSVNSGLSRNTIYF. As DNA, the CDR3 is TGTGCCAGCAGCGTTAACTCAGGGTTGAGCCGAAACACCATATATTTT. V gene TRBV9 combines with J gene TRBJ1-3; TRBD1 might be the D (5 bases). With 2 bases removed from V and 5 bases from J, the gap between germline ends came to 17 bases. Germline-derived CDR1 and CDR2 are SGDLS and YYNGEE. The CDR3 covers 16 residues.

This sequence joins TRBV9 and TRBJ1-2; a weak D match, TRBD1 (5 bases). The V gene's germline CDR1 is SGDLS and CDR2 YYNGEE. The V end lost 3 bases, the J end lost 3 bases, and 15 bases lay between the germline ends. There are 15 residues in the CDR3. Here the CDR3 DNA reads TGTGCCAGCAGCGCCACGGGGGTTCCGGACTATGGCTACACCTTC. Its protein is CASSATGVPDYGYTF.

The J gene is TRBJ1-1, the V gene TRBV19; tentatively, D is TRBD1 (6 bases). The V end was cut by 7 bases, the J end by 3 bases, with 15 bases between. The CDR3 extends over 14 amino acids. Germline CDR1 and CDR2: LNHDA and SQIVND (reference sequence). The CDR3: CASNRRGGHTEAFF. CDR3 sequence (DNA): TGTGCCAGTAATAGAAGAGGGGGGCACACTGAAGCTTTCTTT.

A few counts support this clone. This chain joins TRBV5-1 and TRBJ1-2; D not certain. V was clipped by 0 bases and J by 4 bases, with 10 bases between them. This CDR3 region has 14 residues. Germline CDR1 is SGHRS and CDR2 is YFSETQ. CDR3 coding DNA: TGCGCCAGCAGCTTGGTTGACCCAGGCTATGGCTACACCTTC. Its protein is CASSLVDPGYGYTF.